A single sample is the source of the 17 T cell receptor beta chains below, sequenced in a study of blood T cell repertoires in COVID-19. Sequencing was performed with immunoSEQ multiplex PCR; in TCRdb, only in-frame clones are kept and a portion is missing. The sample lists a few hundred thousand clones; roughly 85% were seen once. The sample comprised peripheral blood. These receptor sequences come from a human donor in a cohort sampled during active COVID-19.

This chain joins TRBV7-2 and TRBJ2-3; 8 nucleotides line up with TRBD2. Germline lookup yields CDR1 SGHTA and CDR2 FQGNSA. This CDR3 has 15 residues. V lost 4 bases and J lost 8; bases outside the gene matches: 11. The CDR3 sequence: CASSSPQGGGLTQYF. CDR3 nucleotide sequence: TGTGCCAGCAGCTCACCGCAGGGCGGGGGGCTTACGCAGTATTTT. The full variable domain, rest sourced from reference TRBV7-2 and TRBJ2-3, is GAGVSQSPSNKVTEKGKDVELRCDPISGHTALYWYRQSLGQGLEFLIYFQGNSAPDKSGLPSDRFSAERTGGSVSTLTIQRTQQEDSAVYLCASSSPQGGGLTQYFGPGTRLTVL.

The rearrangement joins TRBV13 to TRBJ1-3; D remains unclear. Germline CDR1 reads PRHDT; CDR2 reads FYEKMQ (reference sequence). V was trimmed by 5 bases and J by 0 bases, leaving 11 bases between them. The CDR3 totals 15 residues. CDR3 DNA sequence: TGTGCCAGCAGCCCCCGGACTGTCTCTGGAAACACCATATATTTT. Residues: CASSPRTVSGNTIYF.

A few counts support this clone. The chain joins TRBV30 to TRBJ1-2, with TRBD1 identical over 8 bases. V gave up 1 base and J gave up 8 bases; unmatched junction bases: 6. Germline V gene lookup returns CDR1 GTSNPN and CDR2 SVGIG (reference sequence). This CDR3 region has 13 residues. CDR3 amino acids: CAWSDGTGRGYTF. CDR3 DNA sequence: TGTGCCTGGAGTGACGGGACAGGCCGGGGCTACACCTTC.

This rearrangement joins TRBV10-1 to TRBJ2-1; 9 nucleotides agree with TRBD2. The germline gives CDR1 WNHNN, CDR2 SYGVQD (reference sequence). The CDR3 totals 17 residues. Losses at the gene ends were 0 bases for V and 3 bases for J; bases not matched to a gene: 6. This CDR3 reads CASSESESTSGYNEQFF. The CDR3 coding sequence is TGCGCCAGCAGTGAGTCGGAATCGACTAGCGGCTACAATGAGCAGTTCTTC.

This clone was counted between two and nine times. V gene TRBV7-2 combines with J gene TRBJ1-4, with TRBD1 matching over 10 bases. The CDR3 consists of 16 residues. Trimming cost V 5 bases and J 8 bases; bases outside gene matches: 11. Per germline, CDR1 SGHTA and CDR2 FQGNSA. CDR3 residues: CASSPSRQGAGEKLFF. The CDR3 DNA reads TGTGCCAGCAGCCCATCCCGACAGGGGGCTGGGGAAAAACTGTTTTTT.

V is TRBV24-1 and J is TRBJ1-1, with D unresolved. The CDR3 spans 12 residues. Germline V gene sequence: CDR1 KGHDR, CDR2 SFDVKD. V was pared by 6 bases and J by 4 bases, with 8 bases between. The CDR3 loop is CATSLTGTEAFF. The CDR3 DNA sequence: TGTGCCACCAGTCTAACGGGCACTGAAGCTTTCTTT.

V gene TRBV4-1 combines with J gene TRBJ1-2; TRBD1 matches at 9 bases. The CDR3 spans 14 residues. Germline V gene data show CDR1 as MGHRA and CDR2 as YSYEKL. V shed 3 bases, J shed 8 bases, and the junction held 7 bases outside the gene matches. CDR3 nucleotide sequence: TGCGCCAGCAGCCAGGACAGGGGAGGTTCAGGCTACACCTTC. As protein: CASSQDRGGSGYTF.

The DNA for the CDR3 is TGTGCCTGGAGTACATCGGGGGGGCCGTGGGAGACCCAGTACTTC. This translates into CAWSTSGGPWETQYF. V gene TRBV30 combines with J gene TRBJ2-5; 8 positions match TRBD2. The V and J ends lost 2 bases and 5 bases, in that order; junction bases with no gene match: 10. This CDR3 contains 15 residues. Germline CDR1 is GTSNPN and CDR2 is SVGIG (reference sequence).

This sequence joins TRBV6-5 and TRBJ1-5; maybe TRBD1 (5 bases). V lost 6 bases to trimming and J lost 9 bases, with 15 bases between them. Per germline, CDR1 MNHEY and CDR2 SVGAGI. The CDR3 is made up of 13 amino acids. The CDR3: CASSPTDGGPQHF. CDR3 DNA: TGTGCCAGCAGCCCGACAGACGGGGGGCCCCAGCATTTT.

The chain links TRBV7-9 to TRBJ2-2, with TRBD2 as a possible D gene (6 bases). CDR1 is SEHNR, CDR2 FQNEAQ, per germline (reference sequence). Trimming stripped 10 bases from V and 0 bases from J, with 18 bases between. This CDR3 is 16 amino acids long. The CDR3 loop reads CATLPGPGANTGELFF. For the CDR3, the DNA is TGTGCCACCCTTCCGGGACCGGGAGCGAACACCGGGGAGCTGTTTTTT.

The J gene is TRBJ2-7, the V gene TRBV10-1, with TRBD1 as a possible D gene (5 bases). Looked up from germline, CDR1 is WNHNN and CDR2 is SYGVQD (reference sequence). V lost 6 bases and J 3 bases, leaving 9 bases between the germline ends. The CDR3 extends over 12 amino acids. This CDR3 reads CASSRDSYEQYF. The CDR3 DNA sequence: TGCGCCAGCAGCCGAGACAGCTACGAGCAGTACTTC.

This clone is a singleton in its sample. The CDR3 DNA reads as TGTGCCATCAGCTCAGGGGTGGGCTACACCTTC. This codes for CAISSGVGYTF. The chain carries TRBV10-3 and TRBJ1-2; perhaps TRBD1 as D (6 bases). With 6 bases removed from V and 8 bases from J, the gap between germline ends came to 10 bases. CDR1 ENHRY and CDR2 SYGVKD come from the germline V gene. The CDR3 has 11 residues.

Comment on this clone: Other nucleotide sequences in the sample specify the same CDR3. The V gene is TRBV3-1 (or the pseudogene TRBV3-2), the J gene TRBJ1-1; D is unresolved. V lost 1 base and J lost 5, with 5 bases in between. The CDR3 covers 12 residues. The germline CDR1 and CDR2 sequences are LGHDT and YNNKEL (reference sequence). CDR3 in DNA: TGTGCCAGCAGCCAAGCAGGAACTGAAGCTTTCTTT. As protein: CASSQAGTEAFF.

This clone was seen more than once but under ten times. The chain recombines TRBV5-1 with TRBJ1-4; D perhaps matches TRBD1 (6 bases). The V end lost 5 bases, the J end lost 3 bases, and 8 bases lay between the germline ends. Germline CDR1 reads SGHRS; CDR2 reads YFSETQ. The CDR3 runs to 13 residues. This CDR3 is CASRDSPNEKLFF. As DNA, the CDR3 is TGCGCCAGCAGGGACAGTCCTAATGAAAAACTGTTTTTT.

This rearrangement joins TRBV18 to TRBJ2-7; 8 nucleotides agree with TRBD1. V shed 5 bases and J 7 bases; nucleotides not matched to a gene: 7. CDR1 is KGHSH, CDR2 LQKENI, per germline. This CDR3 is 13 amino acids long. The CDR3 DNA follows: TGTGCCAGCTCATCTACAGGGGGAGTGGAGCAGTACTTC. The encoded protein is CASSSTGGVEQYF.

This chain joins TRBV2 and TRBJ2-5; TRBD2 aligns across 11 bases. The trim removed 7 bases at V and 3 bases at J, leaving 1 base unmatched. The CDR3 contains 13 residues. The germline V gene has CDR1 SNHLY and CDR2 FYNNEI. Here the CDR3 reads CASNSGGEETQYF. The DNA for the CDR3 is TGTGCCAGCAATAGCGGGGGGGAAGAGACCCAGTACTTC.

The V call is TRBV27, the J call TRBJ2-7, with a tentative D call TRBD1 (5 bases). V shed 6 bases and J shed 3 bases, with 15 bases lying between them. The germline V gene has CDR1 MNHEY and CDR2 SMNVEV (reference sequence). This CDR3 region has 14 residues. The CDR3 region has the DNA TGTGCCAGCAGCTTTCTGGGGCCCTTCTACGAGCAGTACTTC. This gives the protein CASSFLGPFYEQYF.